This T cell receptor (beta chain) was identified during a study of T cell responses to AZD1222 COVID-19 vaccine. TCRdb's copy holds only in-frame clones and misses some; the assay was immunoSEQ multiplex PCR. The table lists roughly 97,000 clones, around 89% of them singletons. This CDR3 contains 15 residues. Germline trimming cut 1 base from V and 3 bases from J; bases unmatched to any gene: 3. Germline-derived CDR1 and CDR2 are PRHDT and FYEKMQ (reference sequence). Findings and caveats of the study: Only 5 or 6 AZD1222 recipients were seropositive at baseline. Donor demographics were predominantly white British with a female majority; clonal diversity may be underestimated. Regions left unmutated in variants are reportedly the target of nearly half of spike-specific TCRs.

This clone was observed once. The antigen is not known. The source was peripheral blood, collected on day 0 of AZD1222 vaccination. The rearrangement links TRBV13 to TRBJ2-3; TRBD1 matches 8 bases. This sequence originates from an adult in good health. CDR3 in DNA: TGTGCCAGCAGCTTAGCAGGGGGCCAGACAGATACGCAGTATTTT. Encoded protein: CASSLAGGQTDTQYF.